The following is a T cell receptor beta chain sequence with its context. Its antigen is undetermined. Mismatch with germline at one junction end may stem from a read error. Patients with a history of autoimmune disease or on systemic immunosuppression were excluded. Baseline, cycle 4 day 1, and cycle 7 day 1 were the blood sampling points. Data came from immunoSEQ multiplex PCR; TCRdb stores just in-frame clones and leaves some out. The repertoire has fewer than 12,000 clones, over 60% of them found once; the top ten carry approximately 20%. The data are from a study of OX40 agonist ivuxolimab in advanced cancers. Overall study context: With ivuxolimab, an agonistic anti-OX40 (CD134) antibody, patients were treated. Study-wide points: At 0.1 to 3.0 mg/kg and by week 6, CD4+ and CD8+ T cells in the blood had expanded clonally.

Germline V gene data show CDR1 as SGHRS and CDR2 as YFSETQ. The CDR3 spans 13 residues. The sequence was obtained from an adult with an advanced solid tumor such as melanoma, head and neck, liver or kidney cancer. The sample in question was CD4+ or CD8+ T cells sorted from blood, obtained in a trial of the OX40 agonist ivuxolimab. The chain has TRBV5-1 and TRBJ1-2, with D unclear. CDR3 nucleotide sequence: TGCGCCAGCAGCTTGGGTCAAGCCGCCCCGGAGTTTTTC. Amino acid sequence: CASSLGQAAPEFF.